This T cell receptor beta chain was identified during a study of blood T cell repertoires in COVID-19. Study-level information: Whether acute or convalescent, the COVID-19 samples came from the United States, Italy and Spain. In each case, the material was cDNA or gDNA derived from T cells, B-cell-depleted T cells, or PBMCs.

Cohort assignment relied on participant-reported clinical history. Germline assignment: CDR1 MNHEY and CDR2 SMNVEV (reference sequence). The CDR3 has 14 residues. The V end was cut by 6 bases, the J end by 1 base, with 12 bases between. Per the authors' pipeline: For nucleated cells, counts were estimated from reference gene primer amplification. The repertoire was sequenced with immunoSEQ multiplex PCR; TCRdb's copy has only in-frame clones and lacks some. The V and J calls and the clone size are those of that table, but D and trimming were determined from the DNA. Of 260,000 or so clones in the sample, approximately 81% were seen once.

Sequences were obtained from PBMCs or T cells enriched from blood (not recorded which). The TCR originated in a woman aged 45-60 years who had recovered from COVID-19. The chain uses TRBV27 and TRBJ1-1; possibly TRBD1 for D (6 bases). The chain's CDR3 is CASREQGPNTEAFF. The CDR3 bases are TGTGCCAGCAGGGAACAGGGACCGAACACTGAAGCTTTCTTT.